The 31 T cell receptor beta chains below were found in one sample sequenced in a study of T-cell reconstitution after alpha-beta-depleted transplantation in children. During its preparation, the TCRbeta library received unique molecular identifiers. TCRdb analysed the PCR reads with MiXCR anew, one entry per CDR3 protein. Of roughly 100,000 distinct CDR3 sequences in the sample, around 6% were seen once. This specimen consisted of PBMCs, mostly from graft donor cells, obtained 60 days after TCRalphabeta/CD19-depleted stem cell transplant. The receptors here all came from a female patient aged 2-15 years who had a stem cell transplant for Fanconi anemia, so the T cells may come from the graft donor.

The chain has TRBV6-1 and TRBJ1-1; a possible D gene is TRBD1 (6 bases). Trimming took off 0 bases at V and 6 bases at J, with 11 bases between the two ends. The CDR3 covers 14 residues. Germline V gives CDR1 MNHNS, CDR2 SASEGT. The CDR3 DNA is TGTGCCAGCAGTGAAGCAACAGGGAAGGCTGAAGCTTTCTTT. This encodes CASSEATGKAEAFF.

In this sample, this clonotype turned up many times. The chain joins TRBV5-1 to TRBJ2-3; possibly TRBD1 for D (5 bases). The CDR3 extends over 14 amino acids. From germline, CDR1 is SGHRS and CDR2 YFSETQ. Trimming stripped 6 bases from V and 1 base from J, with 12 bases between. The CDR3 region has the DNA TGCGCCAGCACTAGGGAAGGGGGCACAGATACGCAGTATTTT. This sequence encodes CASTREGGTDTQYF.

To note about this clonotype: A much larger clone sits a single nucleotide away, making a read error possible. The rearrangement links TRBV11-2 to TRBJ2-7; D call uncertain. Germline V CDR1 and CDR2: SGHAT, FQNNGV. The CDR3 covers 14 residues. The CDR3 nucleotides read TGTGCCAGCAGCTACGAAACCATTTCCTACGAGCGGTACTTC. Its translation is CASSYETISYERYF.

This clonotype was counted only a few times. The chain links TRBV7-7 to TRBJ2-3, with TRBD1 matching over 10 bases. V was pared by 1 base and J by 3 bases, with 4 bases of the junction left unmatched. Germline CDR1 SSHAT, CDR2 FNYEAQ (reference sequence). This CDR3 has 16 amino acids. The CDR3 region is CASSLGTGGPTDTQYF. The CDR3, as DNA: TGTGCCAGCAGCTTAGGGACAGGGGGTCCGACAGATACGCAGTATTTT.

The chain recombines TRBV15 with TRBJ2-7; D is perhaps TRBD2 (6 bases). The CDR3 is 17 amino acids. Germline V CDR1 and CDR2: LNHNV, YYDKDF (reference sequence). V shed 0 bases and J shed 2 bases, with 17 bases lying between them. The CDR3 spells CATSREGSQTGAYEQYF. CDR3 bases: TGTGCCACCAGCAGAGAAGGGAGCCAGACGGGGGCCTACGAGCAGTACTTC.

This clonotype showed up many times. This chain links TRBV20-1 with TRBJ2-5; perhaps TRBD2 as D (5 bases). This CDR3 has 21 amino acids. Germline loops: CDR1 DFQATT, CDR2 SNEGSKA (reference sequence). Trimming cost V 0 bases and J 2 bases, with 31 bases left between them. The CDR3 DNA reads as TGCAGTGCTAGAGAATATTTTACCGGGGATTGGATTCGCCGGGAACAAGAGACCCAGTACTTC. Its protein is CSAREYFTGDWIRREQETQYF.

This clonotype was recorded at least ten times. The CDR3 region is CASSWVGGEQFF. The CDR3 nucleotides read TGCGCCAGCAGCTGGGTGGGTGGTGAGCAGTTCTTC. The chain uses TRBV5-1 and TRBJ2-1; D not certain. Looked up from germline, CDR1 is SGHRS and CDR2 is YFSETQ. Deletions cut 3 bases from V and 9 bases from J, with 10 bases between. The length of the CDR3 is 12 residues.

This clonotype was seen ten or more times. The V gene is TRBV6-1, the J gene TRBJ2-5; the D is unclear. This CDR3 comprises 10 residues. V lost 6 bases, J lost 5 bases, and 4 bases lay in between. Per the germline V gene, CDR1 is MNHNS and CDR2 is SASEGT. CDR3 nucleotide sequence: TGTGCCAGCAGACTGGAGACCCAGTACTTC. This gives the protein CASRLETQYF.

The sample holds many counts of this clonotype. V gene TRBV7-9 combines with J gene TRBJ2-3; perhaps TRBD1 as D (5 bases). Trimming stripped 5 bases from V and 6 bases from J, with 21 bases between. CDR3 length: 16 residues. In germline, CDR1 is SEHNR, CDR2 FQNEAQ (reference sequence). CDR3 amino acids: CASSLLTEVIYDTQYF. The CDR3 region has the DNA TGTGCCAGCAGCCTCCTGACAGAGGTGATCTATGATACGCAGTATTTT. Based on the CDR3 plus reference TRBV7-9 and TRBJ2-3, the full variable domain is DTGVSQNPRHKITKRGQNVTFRCDPISEHNRLYWYRQTLGQGPEFLTYFQNEAQLEKSRLLSDRFSAERPKGSFSTLEIQRTEQGDSAMYLCASSLLTEVIYDTQYFGPGTRLTVL.

There are many counts of this clonotype. This chain uses TRBV20-1 with TRBJ2-3; possible D gene TRBD2, 6 bases. Germline V gene lookup returns CDR1 DFQATT and CDR2 SNEGSKA (reference sequence). The CDR3 sequence is 12 residues long. CDR3 sequence: CRSTGGTDTQYF. DNA of the CDR3: TGCAGGTCCACGGGGGGCACAGATACGCAGTATTTT.

V and J are TRBV5-1 and TRBJ2-7; D may be TRBD1 or TRBD2 (6 bases each). V gave up 5 bases and J gave up 7 bases, with 13 bases separating them. The CDR3 is 12 amino acids. The germline gives CDR1 SGHRS, CDR2 YFSETQ. The CDR3 is CASSSGAGEQYF. The DNA for the CDR3 is TGCGCCAGCAGTTCGGGGGCTGGGGAGCAGTACTTC.

This clonotype showed up many times. The chain links TRBV5-5 to TRBJ2-7, with 8 positions matching TRBD1. This CDR3 is 14 amino acids long. J was trimmed by 6 bases and V by 0 bases; bases with no gene match: 5. CDR1 is SGHKS and CDR2 is YYEKEE in the germline V gene (reference sequence). The chain's CDR3 is CASSLEQGDGEQYF. Written as DNA, the CDR3 is TGTGCCAGCAGCTTGGAACAGGGGGATGGCGAGCAGTACTTC.

This clonotype was counted at least ten times. The genes are TRBV10-3 and TRBJ2-3; D perhaps matches TRBD1 (6 bases). This CDR3 region has 14 residues. V was pared by 6 bases and J by 2 bases, with 12 bases between. From germline, CDR1 is ENHRY and CDR2 SYGVKD. The CDR3 DNA follows: TGTGCCATCAGGTCACAGGGCCTCACAGATACGCAGTATTTT. Encoded protein: CAIRSQGLTDTQYF.

The chain carries TRBV7-8 and TRBJ2-3; maybe TRBD1 (5 bases). The CDR3 loop spans 17 amino acids. The V end was cut by 1 base, the J end by 7 bases, with 21 bases between. Germline lookup yields CDR1 SGHVS and CDR2 FQNEAQ. The CDR3, as DNA: TGTGCCAGCAGCTTAGTGGGCGTGGGTGGCAGGGCCCATACGCAGTATTTT. Translated: CASSLVGVGGRAHTQYF.

The sample holds many counts of this clonotype. V is TRBV28 and J is TRBJ2-7; D ambiguous. Germline values: CDR1 MDHEN, CDR2 SYDVKM. V was pared by 2 bases and J by 0 bases, with 8 bases between. The CDR3 is 14 amino acids. This chain's CDR3 is CASSLVSSSYEQYF. The CDR3 DNA follows: TGTGCCAGCAGTTTAGTAAGCTCCTCCTACGAGCAGTACTTC.

The table lists this clonotype with a few counts. The V and J genes are TRBV20-1 and TRBJ2-5, with 14 bases aligning to TRBD2. With 5 bases clipped from V and 5 bases from J, the junction kept 13 bases outside the gene matches. Germline-derived CDR1 and CDR2 are DFQATT and SNEGSKA (reference sequence). This CDR3 spans 17 amino acids. This chain's CDR3 is CSAPGLAGVLSGETQYF. The CDR3 DNA reads TGCAGTGCTCCGGGACTAGCGGGAGTCTTGTCAGGGGAGACCCAGTACTTC.

The sample holds many counts of this clonotype. V and J are TRBV5-1 and TRBJ2-3, with D hard to call. V gave up 4 bases and J gave up 2 bases, with 11 bases separating them. Germline CDR1 is SGHRS and CDR2 is YFSETQ. CDR3 length equals 14 residues. CDR3 region: CASSPGQPTDTQYF. Here the CDR3 DNA reads TGCGCCAGCAGCCCAGGTCAACCCACAGATACGCAGTATTTT.

This clonotype was seen at least ten times. The chain carries TRBV20-1 and TRBJ2-5; 7 bases match TRBD1. This CDR3 has 12 amino acids. CDR1 and CDR2 (germline): DFQATT, SNEGSKA (reference sequence). The ends lost 5 bases at V and 2 bases at J; junction bases unmatched: 2. This CDR3 reads CSAWGQQETQYF. CDR3 coding DNA: TGCAGTGCTTGGGGACAGCAAGAGACCCAGTACTTC.

This clonotype was counted many times. This chain uses TRBV28 with TRBJ2-3; D is uncertain. The CDR3 sequence is 13 residues long. Germline loops: CDR1 MDHEN, CDR2 SYDVKM. CDR3 DNA: TGTGTCGCGAGTACACTTGGGACAGATACGCAGTATTTT. Its translation is CVASTLGTDTQYF.

This clonotype was seen ten or more times. V and J are TRBV20-1 and TRBJ2-1; 12 positions match TRBD2. CDR1 DFQATT and CDR2 SNEGSKA come from the germline V gene (reference sequence). The CDR3 contains 17 residues. The trim removed 5 bases at V and 0 bases at J, leaving 8 bases unmatched. CDR3 in DNA: TGCAGTGCTGATGGGACTAGCGGGCGGAGCTCCTACAATGAGCAGTTCTTC. It encodes CSADGTSGRSSYNEQFF.

In this sample, this clonotype turned up many times. This chain connects TRBV5-1 to TRBJ2-1; 7 nucleotides agree with TRBD1. Germline trimming cut 0 bases from V and 4 bases from J; bases unmatched to any gene: 4. CDR1 SGHRS and CDR2 YFSETQ come from the germline V gene. The CDR3 covers 15 residues. The CDR3 bases are TGCGCCAGCAGCTTGGTGACAGGGAGATACAATGAGCAGTTCTTC. Its protein product is CASSLVTGRYNEQFF.

This clonotype was observed at least ten times. This chain connects TRBV28 to TRBJ2-1; tentatively, D is TRBD1 or TRBD2 (5 bases each). The CDR3 sequence is 17 residues long. Germline-derived CDR1 and CDR2 are MDHEN and SYDVKM. V lost 2 bases and J lost 6, with 20 bases in between. CDR3 in amino acids: CASSLELGERQGNEQFF. The CDR3 DNA reads as TGTGCCAGCAGTTTAGAATTAGGGGAGCGCCAAGGCAATGAGCAGTTCTTC. The full variable domain, in which reference TRBV28 and TRBJ2-1 provide the parts outside the CDR3, is DVKVTQSSRYLVKRTGEKVFLECVQDMDHENMFWYRQDPGLGLRLIYFSYDVKMKEKGDIPEGYSVSREKKERFSLILESASTNQTSMYLCASSLELGERQGNEQFFGPGTRLTVL.

This clonotype has ten or more counts. The chain carries TRBV28 and TRBJ2-4; either TRBD1 or TRBD2 may fit D (5 bases each). V was trimmed by 5 bases and J by 7 bases, leaving 18 bases between them. CDR1 is MDHEN and CDR2 is SYDVKM in the germline V gene. The CDR3 has 15 residues. The CDR3 region is CASSEQDGAGNIQYF. CDR3 bases: TGTGCCAGCAGTGAACAGGACGGGGCAGGGAACATTCAGTACTTC.

This clonotype appeared a few times. The V gene is TRBV20-1, the J gene TRBJ2-7, with D perhaps assigned TRBD1 or TRBD2 (5 bases each). Trimming left V 0 bases short and J 3 bases short, with 12 bases between. Germline lookup yields CDR1 DFQATT and CDR2 SNEGSKA (reference sequence). There are 14 residues in the CDR3. DNA of the CDR3: TGCAGTGCTAGAGATCTTGGGACGGGCTACGAGCAGTACTTC. Its translation is CSARDLGTGYEQYF.

This clonotype was seen a handful of times. The chain carries TRBV28 and TRBJ2-7, with 7 bases lining up with TRBD1. The junction had 13 bases not matched to a gene; V was cut back by 4 bases and J by 4 bases. Germline CDR1 MDHEN, CDR2 SYDVKM. CDR3 length equals 16 residues. The CDR3 nucleotides read TGTGCCAGCAGTTCCATCCCACAGGGGCCATATTACGAGCAGTACTTC. Protein product: CASSSIPQGPYYEQYF.

The table lists this clonotype with many counts. The CDR3 region is CASSQRGTTTGELFF. CDR3 coding DNA: TGTGCCAGCAGCCAAAGGGGCACCACGACCGGGGAGCTGTTTTTT. The rearrangement uses TRBV4-2 and TRBJ2-2, with a possible D match to TRBD1 (5 bases). V was clipped by 2 bases and J by 5 bases, with 12 bases between them. This CDR3 is 15 amino acids long. Germline lookup yields CDR1 LGHNA and CDR2 YNFKEQ.

This clonotype was observed a handful of times. The CDR3 protein is CSARRTGVPYEQYF. In DNA form, the CDR3 reads TGCAGTGCTAGAAGGACAGGGGTCCCCTACGAGCAGTACTTC. This chain joins TRBV20-1 and TRBJ2-7; TRBD1 matches 9 bases. CDR1 is DFQATT, CDR2 SNEGSKA, per germline (reference sequence). The junction had 4 bases not matched to a gene; V was cut back by 2 bases and J by 2 bases. The CDR3 contains 14 residues.

This clonotype was counted many times. V gene TRBV28 combines with J gene TRBJ2-7, with a tentative D call TRBD2 (6 bases). This CDR3 comprises 14 residues. The germline V and J ends were trimmed by 5 bases and 2 bases, with 13 bases remaining between them. The germline V gene has CDR1 MDHEN and CDR2 SYDVKM. The CDR3 sequence is CASSGRKGTYEQYF. CDR3 DNA sequence: TGTGCCAGCAGTGGGAGGAAAGGAACCTACGAGCAGTACTTC.

This clonotype showed up just a few times. The chain carries TRBV3-1 and TRBJ2-7, with TRBD1 matching 7 bases. CDR1 is LGHDT, CDR2 YNNKEL, per germline (reference sequence). Losses at the gene ends were 3 bases for V and 4 bases for J; bases not matched to a gene: 6. This CDR3 comprises 14 residues. The CDR3 DNA is TGTGCCAGCAGCCAGAGGACAGGCCGATACGAGCAGTACTTC. Its translation: CASSQRTGRYEQYF.

There are a few counts of this clonotype. V is TRBV6-5 and J is TRBJ2-7, with a weak D call TRBD2 (6 bases). The CDR3 totals 14 residues. In germline, CDR1 is MNHEY, CDR2 SVGAGI. V was clipped by 0 bases and J by 7 bases, with 13 bases between them. CDR3 sequence reads: CASSYSAMAGEQYF. The CDR3 nucleotides are TGTGCCAGCAGTTACTCGGCTATGGCGGGGGAGCAGTACTTC.

Many counts were recorded for this clonotype. V gene TRBV28 combines with J gene TRBJ2-7, with 9 bases aligning to TRBD1. Germline V gene lookup returns CDR1 MDHEN and CDR2 SYDVKM. The V gene end was trimmed by 2 bases and the J gene end by 2 bases; junction bases not matched to a gene: 1. The CDR3 is 14 amino acids. CDR3 sequence reads: CASSLRDRAYEQYF. The CDR3 nucleotides read TGTGCCAGCAGTTTACGGGACAGGGCCTACGAGCAGTACTTC.